The present entry profiles one T cell receptor beta chain with its context. This entry belongs to a study of blood T cell repertoires in COVID-19. Study-wide context: Samples taken during acute and convalescent COVID-19 were collected in the United States, Italy and Spain.

Authors' methods: Estimates of nucleated cell counts were drawn from the amplification of reference gene primers. TCRdb's copy holds only in-frame clones and misses some; the assay was immunoSEQ multiplex PCR. From that table come the V and J calls and clone size; the DNA was used to work out D and trimming. In the table there are 110,000 to 150,000 clones, roughly 75% of which are singletons. This CDR3 has 18 amino acids. Germline-derived CDR1 and CDR2 are MDHEN and SYDVKM. V shed 6 bases and J shed 0 bases, with 18 bases lying between them. Clinical histories supplied by participants themselves formed the basis of cohort assignment.

The source material was PBMCs or T cells enriched from blood (not recorded which). The sequence was obtained from a woman between 45 and 65 years old who had recovered from COVID-19. V gene TRBV28 combines with J gene TRBJ1-6; possibly TRBD1 for D (5 bases). The CDR3 loop reads CASSNSGGGVSYNSPLHF. The CDR3 region has the DNA TGTGCCAGCAGCAATTCCGGGGGTGGCGTCTCCTATAATTCACCCCTCCACTTT.